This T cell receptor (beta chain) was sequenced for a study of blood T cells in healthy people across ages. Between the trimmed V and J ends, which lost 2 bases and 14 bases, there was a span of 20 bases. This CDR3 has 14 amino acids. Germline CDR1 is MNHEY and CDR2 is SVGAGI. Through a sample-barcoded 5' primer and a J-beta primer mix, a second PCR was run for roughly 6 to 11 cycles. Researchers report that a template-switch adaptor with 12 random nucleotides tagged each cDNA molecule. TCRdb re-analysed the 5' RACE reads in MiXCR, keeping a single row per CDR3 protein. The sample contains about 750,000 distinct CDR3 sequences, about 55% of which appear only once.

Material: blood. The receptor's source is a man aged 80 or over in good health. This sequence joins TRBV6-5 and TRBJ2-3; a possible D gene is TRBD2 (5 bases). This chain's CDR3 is CASSYQRSHRYAYF. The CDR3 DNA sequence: TGTGCCAGCAGTTACCAGCGGTCGCACAGATACGCGTATTTT.